This T cell receptor (beta chain) came from a study of cytomegalovirus exposure and HLA in healthy donors. Study results and caveats: V- and J-gene trimming in TCR beta was tied to a missense DCLRE1C variant by an analysis performed later.

A word on this clone: Its cognate antigen is unknown.

The V end was cut by 2 bases, the J end by 3 bases, with 13 bases between. The CDR3 runs 16 residues. The germline V gene encodes CDR1 MGHRA and CDR2 YSYEKL. With 60 Vbeta and 13 Jbeta primers, the PCR was carried out. Libraries were prepared by immunoSEQ multiplex PCR; TCRdb keeps only in-frame clonotypes and omits some of them. The sample data list about 130,000 clones. The sequence derives from an older woman in good health and CMV-seronegative. The sample consisted of PBMCs. The rearrangement joins TRBV4-1 to TRBJ2-2; D is possibly TRBD2 (5 bases). The CDR3 region is CASSQFGLADTGELFF. In DNA, the CDR3 is TGCGCCAGCAGCCAATTTGGGCTAGCAGACACCGGGGAGCTGTTTTTT.